This T cell receptor beta chain was profiled in a study of OX40 agonist ivuxolimab in advanced cancers. Study findings and constraints: The study did not work out the antigen specificity of the expanded peripheral T cells.

Details on this clone: Antigen unknown.

V was shortened by 5 bases and J by 0 bases, with 11 bases between the two germline ends. CDR1 SNHLY and CDR2 FYNNEI come from the germline V gene. The CDR3 runs to 16 residues. Assay: immunoSEQ multiplex PCR; the TCRdb copy retains only in-frame clones and omits some. The table shows 60,000 to 85,000 clones, with roughly 87% occurring only once. Baseline, cycle 4 day 1, and cycle 7 day 1 were the blood sampling points. The origin of this receptor is an adult with an advanced solid tumor such as melanoma, head and neck, liver or kidney cancer. This specimen was CD4+ or CD8+ T cells sorted from blood, taken in a trial of the OX40 agonist ivuxolimab. The V and J genes are TRBV2 and TRBJ2-6, with D tentatively TRBD1 (5 bases). Here the CDR3 reads CASSPGHFSGANVLTF. DNA of the CDR3: TGTGCCAGCAGTCCCGGACACTTCTCTGGGGCCAACGTCCTGACTTTC.